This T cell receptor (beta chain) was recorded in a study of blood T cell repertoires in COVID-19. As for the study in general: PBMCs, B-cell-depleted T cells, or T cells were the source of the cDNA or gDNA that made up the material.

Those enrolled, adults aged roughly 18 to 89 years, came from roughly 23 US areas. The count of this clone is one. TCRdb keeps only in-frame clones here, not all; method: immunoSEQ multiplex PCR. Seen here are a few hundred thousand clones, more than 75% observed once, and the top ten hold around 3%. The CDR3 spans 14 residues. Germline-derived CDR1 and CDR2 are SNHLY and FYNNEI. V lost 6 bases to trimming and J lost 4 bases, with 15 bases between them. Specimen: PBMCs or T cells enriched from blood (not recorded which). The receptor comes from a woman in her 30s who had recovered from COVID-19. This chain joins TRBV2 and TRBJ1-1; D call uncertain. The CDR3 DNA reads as TGTGCCAGCAGGGCCCAAGGGCGGGTCACTGAAGCTTTCTTT. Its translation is CASRAQGRVTEAFF.